The present T cell receptor (beta chain) was sequenced within a study of graft-versus-host responses after intestinal transplantation. Background on the study: Each recipient received anti-thymocyte globulin induction, then tacrolimus and steroids for approximately 3 years.

Study-level points and caveats: Peak levels of circulating GvH clones tracked with early post-transplant HvG declines. In recipient marrow, GvH clones were found, and some appeared first in ileum or blood.

Concerning this clone: Its antigen is unknown.

CDR1 and CDR2 (germline): LNHNV, YYDKDF (reference sequence). The CDR3 totals 16 residues. V was clipped by 0 bases and J by 11 bases; unmatched bases: 12. Sequencing was performed with immunoSEQ multiplex PCR; in TCRdb, only in-frame clones are kept and a portion is missing. The sample includes under 95,000 clones, 80% to 85% of them seen just once. The chain couples TRBV15 to TRBJ1-5; the match to TRBD1 covers 8 bases. The sample here was unstimulated CD4+ T cells sorted from spleen or lymph node cells, taken before intestinal transplant. This clonotype originated in a human donor who received an intestinal transplant. CDR3 in DNA: TGTGCCACCAGCAGAGATAACGGACAGGGCCCTGGGGCCCAGCATTTT. Its protein is CATSRDNGQGPGAQHF.